Given below is one T cell receptor beta chain in context. The junction departs from the called germline gene at one end, perhaps through a read error. CDR1 is LGHNA and CDR2 is YNFKEQ in the germline V gene. This CDR3 has 18 amino acids. This entry belongs to a study of T-cell memory formation after mild COVID-19. TCRdb recomputed calls from the 5' RACE reads with MiXCR, one row per CDR3 protein. Of roughly 400,000 distinct CDR3 sequences listed, more than 15% are singletons. The clonotype was recovered from a man between 18 and 29 years old who had mild COVID-19 (a few samples of this study predate the infection). Cell type and time point are not known. The chain couples TRBV4-2 to TRBJ2-2, with 16 bases lining up with TRBD2. Sequencing was done on a sample of PBMCs or a T cell subset sorted from them (not recorded which). The CDR3 DNA is TGTGCCAGCAGCCAGGGACTAGCGGGGGGGACGAACACAGGGGAGCTGTTTTTT. It yields the protein CASSQGLAGGTNTGELFF.